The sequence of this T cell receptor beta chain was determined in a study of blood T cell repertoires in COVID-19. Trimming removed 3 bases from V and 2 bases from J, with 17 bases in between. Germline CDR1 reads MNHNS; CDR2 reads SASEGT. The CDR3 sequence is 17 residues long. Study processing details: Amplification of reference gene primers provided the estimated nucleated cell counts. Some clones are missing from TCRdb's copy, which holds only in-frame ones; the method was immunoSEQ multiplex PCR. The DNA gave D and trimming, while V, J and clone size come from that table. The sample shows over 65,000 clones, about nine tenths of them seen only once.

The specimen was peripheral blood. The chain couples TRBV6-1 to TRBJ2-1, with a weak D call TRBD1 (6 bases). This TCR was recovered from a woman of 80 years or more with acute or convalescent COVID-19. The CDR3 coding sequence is TGTGCCAGCAGTGATCCCCGGACAGTTTATACCTACAATGAGCAGTTCTTC. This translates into CASSDPRTVYTYNEQFF.